This T cell receptor beta chain was retrieved from a study of blood T cell repertoires in COVID-19. Study details: Sites in the United States, Italy and Spain provided acute and convalescent COVID-19 samples. Sample material is recorded as cDNA or gDNA derived from T cells, B-cell-depleted T cells, or PBMCs.

As processed by the authors: Estimated nucleated cell counts came from reference gene primer amplification. Data came from immunoSEQ multiplex PCR; TCRdb stores just in-frame clones and leaves some out. Clone size and the V and J calls come from that table; the DNA yielded D and trimming. The data contain 98,000 or so clones, approximately 87% of them singletons. CDR1 and CDR2 from the germline V gene are LNHDA and SQIVND (reference sequence). Trimming left V 5 bases short and J 6 bases short, with 11 bases between. There are 13 residues in the CDR3. The TCR sequence derives from a man aged 45 to 65 with acute or convalescent COVID-19. V is TRBV19 and J is TRBJ2-1, with no clear D. Material: peripheral blood. The CDR3 region is CASSPYSLNEQFF. As DNA, the CDR3 is TGTGCCAGTAGTCCCTACTCGCTCAATGAGCAGTTCTTC.